These 10 T cell receptor beta chains came from one sample sequenced in a study of shared clonotypes between healthy human individuals. Sequencing was performed with immunoSEQ multiplex PCR; in TCRdb, only in-frame clones are kept and a portion is missing. The sample lists more than 400,000 clones; over 70% were seen once. The material sequenced was PBMCs. Every receptor here comes from a middle-aged woman in good health. Some clones in this sample may be carry-over from other donors' samples.

J is TRBJ2-7 and V is TRBV2; unclear D gene. Germline loops: CDR1 SNHLY, CDR2 FYNNEI. The length of the CDR3 is 13 residues. Trimming shortened V by 3 bases and J by 2 bases, and 8 bases separated the two germline ends. The CDR3 DNA reads TGTGCCAGCAGTGATCTAGACGCCTACGAGCAGTACTTC. Translation gives CASSDLDAYEQYF.

The chain links TRBV30 to TRBJ2-1; tentatively, D is TRBD2 (6 bases). Germline assignment: CDR1 GTSNPN and CDR2 SVGIG (reference sequence). The CDR3 consists of 14 residues. Trimming shortened V by 0 bases and J by 7 bases, and 13 bases separated the two germline ends. The CDR3, as DNA: TGTGCCTGGAGTGTTGGAGGGAATGGTAATGAGCAGTTCTTC. It yields the protein CAWSVGGNGNEQFF.

As concerns this clone: This likely stems from a read error, as it lies one base from a far larger clone. Distinct nucleotide sequences in the sample also encode this CDR3. This chain joins TRBV30 and TRBJ2-7; 8 nucleotides line up with TRBD2. CDR3 length: 15 amino acids. J was trimmed by 2 bases and V by 3 bases; bases with no gene match: 9. Per the germline V gene, CDR1 is GTSNPN and CDR2 is SVGIG (reference sequence). The CDR3 sequence is CAWSLGLAGTYEQYF. The CDR3 DNA follows: TGTGCCTGGAGCCTCGGACTAGCCGGAACCTACGAGCAGTACTTC.

The chain joins TRBV28 to TRBJ2-1, with D possibly matching TRBD1 (6 bases). Germline assignment: CDR1 MDHEN and CDR2 SYDVKM. Trimming removed 3 bases from V and 7 bases from J, with 13 bases in between. The CDR3 length is 14 residues. The CDR3 bases are TGTGCCAGCAGTTTGCAGGGCAGGGGTAATGAGCAGTTCTTC. This encodes CASSLQGRGNEQFF.

The genes are TRBV4-1 and TRBJ2-5, with a weak D call TRBD2 (6 bases). Germline V CDR1 and CDR2: MGHRA, YSYEKL. Trimming removed 2 bases from V and 3 bases from J, with 10 bases in between. CDR3 size: 14 residues. The CDR3 here is CASSQRVAEETQYF. DNA of the CDR3: TGCGCCAGCAGCCAAAGGGTAGCGGAAGAGACCCAGTACTTC.

The chain carries TRBV7-4 and TRBJ1-1, with 12 bases lining up with TRBD1. This CDR3 region has 15 residues. V dropped 3 bases and J dropped 5; count of bases not matched to a gene: 4. Germline V gene data show CDR1 as SGHVT and CDR2 as SQSDAQ. The CDR3 region has the DNA TGTGCCAGCAGCTTGGGACAGGGGGCGCAAACTGAAGCTTTCTTT. Protein: CASSLGQGAQTEAFF. Variable domain in full (rest from reference TRBV7-4 and TRBJ1-1): GAGVSQSPRYKVAKRGRDVALRCDSISGHVTLYWYRQTLGQGSEVLTYSQSDAQRDKSGRPSGRFSAERPERSVSTLKIQRTEQGDSAVYLCASSLGQGAQTEAFFGQGTRLTVV.

Comments on this clone: A far larger clone is a single base away, which makes a read error likely. The V gene is TRBV30, the J gene TRBJ2-3; TRBD2 is a possible D gene (6 bases). The CDR3 runs to 12 residues. Germline CDR1 is GTSNPN and CDR2 is SVGIG (reference sequence). CDR3 in amino acids: CDWSVWRGTQYF. The DNA of the CDR3 is TGTGACTGGAGTGTATGGCGGGGTACGCAGTATTTT. Looking up the rest from reference TRBV30 and TRBJ2-3 gives the full variable domain: SQTIHQWPATLVQPVGSPLSLECTVEGTSNPNLYWYRQAAGRGLQLLFYSVGIGQISSEVPQNLSASRPQDRQFILSSKKLLLSDSGFYLCDWSVWRGTQYFGPGTRLTVL.

This CDR3 is CASSEPDRWKLFF. The CDR3 DNA sequence: TGTGCCAGCAGTGAACCGGACCGGTGGAAACTGTTTTTT. The rearrangement uses TRBV6-1 and TRBJ1-4; D is unresolved. The V end was cut by 2 bases, the J end by 11 bases, with 12 bases between. The CDR3 is 13 amino acids. Germline V gives CDR1 MNHNS, CDR2 SASEGT.

This clone came up many times. CDR3 amino acids: CASSPGQGDYGYTF. The CDR3 nucleotides are TGCGCCAGCAGCCCGGGACAGGGTGACTATGGCTACACCTTC. The chain joins TRBV4-3 to TRBJ1-2; 9 positions agree with TRBD1. V lost 4 bases to trimming and J lost 3 bases; unmatched junction nucleotides: 3. The CDR3 totals 14 residues. Germline CDR1 reads LGHNA; CDR2 reads YSLEER.

The sample holds many counts of this clone. Other DNA sequences in the sample encode the same CDR3. The chain joins TRBV15 to TRBJ2-1; 9 bases match TRBD1. This CDR3 is built from 15 residues. V shed 5 bases, J shed 6 bases, and the junction held 8 bases outside the gene matches. Germline CDR1 LNHNV, CDR2 YYDKDF (reference sequence). CDR3 region: CATSPQTGGSNEQFF. CDR3 nucleotide sequence: TGTGCCACCAGCCCCCAGACAGGGGGGAGCAATGAGCAGTTCTTC.